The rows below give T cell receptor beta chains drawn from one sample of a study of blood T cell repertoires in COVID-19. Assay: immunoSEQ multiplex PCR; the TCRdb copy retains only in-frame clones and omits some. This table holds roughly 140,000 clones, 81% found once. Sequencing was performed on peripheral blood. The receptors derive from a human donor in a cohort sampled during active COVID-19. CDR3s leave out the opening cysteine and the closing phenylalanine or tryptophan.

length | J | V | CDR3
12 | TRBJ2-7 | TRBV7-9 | ASSLSRQTYEQY
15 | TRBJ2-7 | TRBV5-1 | ASSPGGGMVGAYEQY
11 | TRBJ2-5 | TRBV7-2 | ASNSGWQETQY
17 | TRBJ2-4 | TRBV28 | ASSQTGGGIYVAKNIQY
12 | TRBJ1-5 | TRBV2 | ASRPGGSNQPQH
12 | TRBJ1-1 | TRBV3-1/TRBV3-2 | ASSRTGRTPEAF
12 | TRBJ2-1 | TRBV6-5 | ASSWRTGNNEQF
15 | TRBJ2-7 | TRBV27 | ASSLFPPGTAHYEQY
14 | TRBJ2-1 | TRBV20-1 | SASAPGLAVFNEQF
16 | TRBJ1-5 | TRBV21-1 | ASSTSGQLYGSNQPQH
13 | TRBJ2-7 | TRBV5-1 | ASSLSGTASYEQY
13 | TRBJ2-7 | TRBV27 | ASSLFRGGSYEQY
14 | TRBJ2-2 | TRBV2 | ASKGGLARETGELF
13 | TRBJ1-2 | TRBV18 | ASSPTGSGGYGYT
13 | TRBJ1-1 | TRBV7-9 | ASSFGGQKNTEAF